The clone carrying this T cell receptor beta chain was counted only a few times. The antigen remains unidentified. The data derive from a study of post-analysis software for immune sequencing data. Findings and caveats of the study: Patients carried roughly 5 TRBV segments more frequently than controls did, and TRBV5-6, TRBV5-1 and TRBV20-1 were among them.

The V segment lost 5 bases and the J segment 2 bases; nucleotides outside the gene matches: 1. The germline V gene has CDR1 SGHKS and CDR2 YYEKEE (reference sequence). The CDR3 runs to 13 residues. Unique molecular identifiers were carried by the TCR beta cDNA libraries. Input amounts of roughly 0.9 to 10 million T cells were used. These gave around 500,000 cDNA molecules, so each molecule approximated one T cell. MiXCR, applied by TCRdb to the PCR reads, yields one record per CDR3 protein. In the table there are about 540,000 distinct CDR3 sequences, under 40% of which are singletons. Sequenced: blood. This receptor was identified in a girl aged 2-17 years with multiple sclerosis. The rearrangement uses TRBV5-5 and TRBJ2-5; the match to TRBD2 covers 9 bases. The CDR3 region is CASRGLAQETQYF. CDR3 bases: TGTGCCAGCAGGGGACTAGCTCAAGAGACCCAGTACTTC.